Reported below is one T cell receptor beta chain. This clone has just a few counts. Its antigen remains unidentified. Nothing much larger sits one base from this clone, and base qualities are not available. This record comes from a study of T cell responses to AZD1222 COVID-19 vaccine (dated by TCRdb to about 2021). Study-wide context: AZD1222 recipients whose second dose came at about 4 weeks and those whose second dose came at about 12 weeks were combined into one group, since spike-specific TCR depth and breadth did not differ between the two schedules. TCR sequencing covered more than 230 trial participants: 200 to 220 given two doses of AZD1222 and 26 given two doses of MenACWY control vaccine. Trial participants were enrolled by age into 18-55, 56-69 and 70-plus year subgroups, with approximately 160, 26 and 62 TCR-sequenced participants respectively.

Per the publication, the time point label means: baseline before first vaccination. Vaccinee samples came from UK trials COV001 and COV002, including a single-blind randomized controlled phase 2/3 trial of AZD1222 (ChAdOx1 nCoV-19) in healthy adults. For TCRbeta chain sequencing, PBMC samples were collected from trial participants at day 0 and at day 28 after the second dose. The CDR3 regions of human TCRbeta chains were analyzed by immunosequencing. From the authors' description of their analysis: Repertoire TCRs were matched against a reference library of SARS-CoV-2-specific TCRs generated with the MIRA antigen-specificity platform. Breadth meant the fraction of unique TCRs that were SARS-CoV-2-associated, whereas depth meant the fraction of total T cells that were SARS-CoV-2-associated. Using the MIRA data, each spike-specific TCR was assigned both to the spike region to which the TCR was reactive and to a CD4 or CD8 class. Log10-transformed breadth and depth values were compared by one-way ANOVA with Sidak's multiple comparisons tests. Sourced from immuneACCESS, this table was stored by TCRdb with only in-frame sequences that have V and J called. A share of the clones is absent; for the studies checked, an unresolved V gene accounts for under half, and the remainder has no known explanation. From that table come the V and J calls and clone size; the DNA was used to work out D and trimming. For this sample there are roughly 120,000 clones; around 85% appear just once. In total, the top ten clones hold 3.5% to 5% of the sample.

V was cut back by 6 bases and J by 0 bases, leaving a gap of 7 bases between them. CDR1 SGHRS and CDR2 YFSETQ were looked up in the germline V gene. Inclusive of the bounding cysteine and phenylalanine, the CDR3 is 13 residues long. The kept DNA is CDR3 alone, 39 bases in frame from the first base. Overall study results and their limits: CD4 TCRs associated with the vaccine covered the entire spike protein, and the dominant responses were in regions 160-218 and 743-854. A significant rise in spike-specific TCR breadth and depth was observed after two AZD1222 doses relative to day 0 and relative to MenACWY recipients. Conclusions about previously exposed vaccinees are limited because only 5 or 6 AZD1222 recipients were SARS-CoV-2 seropositive at baseline. Most participants were white British and females outnumbered males, and the authors suggested that clonal diversity may have been underestimated. In the small 56-69-year group, the increase in depth fell short of significance, most likely because of low power. Epitopes outside the regions mutated in the B.1.351 and B.1.1.7 variants were reportedly recognized by nearly half of the unique spike-specific TCRs. No day 14 peak-response samples were available, so repertoires were characterized only after the peak T cell response.

The sequence joins TRBV5-1 to TRBJ1-3, with a tentative D gene TRBD1 over 5 matching bases. The specimen comprised peripheral blood, sampled on day 0 of AZD1222 vaccination. The clonotype comes from an adult in good health. The encoded CDR3 is CASNQGSGNTIYF. The DNA sequence reads TGCGCCAGCAACCAGGGCTCTGGAAACACCATATATTTT.